The 13 T cell receptor beta chains below all came from one sample that was sequenced in a study of blood T cell repertoires in COVID-19. Some clones are missing from TCRdb's copy, which holds only in-frame ones; the method was immunoSEQ multiplex PCR. The sample carries 270,000 or so clones, 86% recorded once. Sequenced sample: peripheral blood. The receptors stem from a woman aged 25 to 39 with COVID-19, enrolled during active disease.

V usage is TRBV9 and J usage is TRBJ2-7; D gene unclear. This CDR3 is 14 amino acids long. V was pared by 0 bases and J by 0 bases, with 7 bases between. Germline V gene lookup returns CDR1 SGDLS and CDR2 YYNGEE. CDR3 amino acids: CASSVAFSSYEQYF. CDR3 bases: TGTGCCAGCAGCGTAGCTTTCAGCTCCTACGAGCAGTACTTC.

The rearrangement uses TRBV10-3 and TRBJ1-3, with D unresolved. V lost 7 bases and J 0 bases, leaving 13 bases between the germline ends. CDR1 is ENHRY and CDR2 is SYGVKD in the germline V gene. The CDR3 is 15 residues long. In nucleotides, the CDR3 is TGTGCCATCACCGAGGGCTCGGGCTCTGGAAACACCATATATTTT. Protein sequence: CAITEGSGSGNTIYF.

This chain connects TRBV12-5 to TRBJ2-1; 8 bases align to TRBD2. Per germline, CDR1 LGHNT and CDR2 FRNRAP. The CDR3 sequence is 16 residues long. V shed 8 bases, J shed 1 base, and the junction held 10 bases outside the gene matches. The CDR3 loop reads CASRTPGGISYNEQFF. CDR3 bases: TGTGCTAGTCGAACCCCGGGGGGGATTTCCTACAATGAGCAGTTCTTC.

V and J are TRBV11-2 and TRBJ1-2, with 8 positions matching TRBD1. Germline V CDR1 and CDR2: SGHAT, FQNNGV. This CDR3 region has 14 residues. V gave up 6 bases and J gave up 6 bases; unmatched junction bases: 9. CDR3 in amino acids: CASRNLGQGDGYTF. CDR3 DNA sequence: TGTGCCAGCAGGAACCTAGGACAGGGCGATGGCTACACCTTC.

The DNA for the CDR3 is TGTGCCTGGACGTCTGGGAGGGGAAATTCACCCCTCCACTTT. It translates to CAWTSGRGNSPLHF. The rearrangement uses TRBV30 and TRBJ1-6; D is possibly TRBD1 (5 bases). The CDR3 runs to 14 residues. Trimming took off 4 bases at V and 7 bases at J, with 14 bases between the two ends. CDR1 and CDR2 (germline): GTSNPN, SVGIG (reference sequence).

The chain links TRBV19 to TRBJ2-5; 8 bases map to TRBD1. Trimming at V came to 4 bases and at J to 4 bases, leaving 8 bases not matched to a gene. The CDR3 is 15 amino acids. Germline values: CDR1 LNHDA, CDR2 SQIVND (reference sequence). This CDR3 reads CASSRDRTPRETQYF. The DNA for the CDR3 is TGTGCCAGTAGTAGGGACAGGACCCCTCGAGAGACCCAGTACTTC.

The genes are TRBV7-2 and TRBJ2-7; D ambiguous. This CDR3 comprises 11 residues. V was trimmed by 5 bases and J by 3 bases, leaving 5 bases between them. CDR1 is SGHTA and CDR2 is FQGNSA in the germline V gene. The chain's CDR3 is CASSHHYEQYF. CDR3 nucleotide sequence: TGTGCCAGCAGCCATCACTACGAGCAGTACTTC.

This sequence joins TRBV27 and TRBJ2-7, with 12 positions matching TRBD2. The junction had 9 bases not matched to a gene; V was cut back by 3 bases and J by 3 bases. This CDR3 spans 17 amino acids. Germline V gene sequence: CDR1 MNHEY, CDR2 SMNVEV (reference sequence). CDR3 bases: TGTGCCAGCAGTTTCCGCCGGAGGACTAGCGGGGACTACGAGCAGTACTTC. Protein sequence: CASSFRRRTSGDYEQYF.

CDR3 in DNA: TGTGCCAGCAGCCAAAGTAGGAACAGGGACTACGAGCAGTACTTC. Translating gives CASSQSRNRDYEQYF. The genes are TRBV4-2 and TRBJ2-7, with D possibly TRBD1 on 6 matching bases. V was shortened by 2 bases and J by 3 bases, with 14 bases between the two germline ends. Germline loops: CDR1 LGHNA, CDR2 YNFKEQ. CDR3 length: 15 residues.

This clone was detected only once. The chain joins TRBV28 to TRBJ1-2, with 9 bases aligning to TRBD1. The CDR3 runs to 13 residues. Unmatched junction bases numbered 5, after V lost 7 bases and J lost 5 bases. Germline V CDR1 and CDR2: MDHEN, SYDVKM. The CDR3 is CASTRDRVYGYTF. In nucleotides, the CDR3 is TGTGCCAGCACCCGGGACAGGGTGTATGGCTACACCTTC.

The J gene is TRBJ1-6, the V gene TRBV6-6, with a tentative D call TRBD1 (6 bases). V shed 6 bases and J shed 0 bases, with 12 bases lying between them. The CDR3 covers 16 residues. The germline V gene encodes CDR1 MNHNY and CDR2 SVGAGI (reference sequence). The CDR3 nucleotides are TGTGCCAGCAGCCGCGACAGGAGCTCCTATAATTCACCCCTCCACTTT. This sequence encodes CASSRDRSSYNSPLHF.

This clone was seen only a few times. The J gene is TRBJ1-2, the V gene TRBV2, with D perhaps TRBD1 (5 bases). Deletions cut 1 base from V and 8 bases from J, with 11 bases between. The germline gives CDR1 SNHLY, CDR2 FYNNEI. The CDR3 runs 13 residues. The CDR3 spells CASSEGQGNGYTF. CDR3 coding DNA: TGTGCCAGCAGTGAAGGGCAGGGAAACGGCTACACCTTC. The variable domain in full, completed from reference TRBV2 and TRBJ1-2, reads EPEVTQTPSHQVTQMGQEVILRCVPISNHLYFYWYRQILGQKVEFLVSFYNNEISEKSEIFDDQFSVERPDGSNFTLKIRSTKLEDSAMYFCASSEGQGNGYTFGSGTRLTVV.

This clone showed up just once. This chain links TRBV28 with TRBJ1-4; unclear D gene. The germline V and J ends were trimmed by 6 bases and 11 bases, with 16 bases remaining between them. The CDR3 contains 13 residues. Germline V CDR1 and CDR2: MDHEN, SYDVKM. The CDR3 region is CASRVEGLGKLFF. Here the CDR3 DNA reads TGTGCCAGCAGGGTCGAGGGCCTTGGGAAACTGTTTTTT.